The present T cell receptor (beta chain) was sequenced within a study of beta chain features in type 1 diabetes. Unmatched junction bases numbered 3, after V lost 1 base and J lost 6 bases. The length of the CDR3 is 14 residues. Germline-derived CDR1 and CDR2 are SGHTA and FQGNSA. Expressed TCRB transcripts were sequenced after all isolated RNA was converted to cDNA. TCRdb's table, derived via immunoSEQ multiplex PCR, lists solely in-frame clones and lacks some. The top ten clones hold around 0.065% of a sample with around 500,000 clones, about 30% of them seen once. This clone was seen more than once but under ten times.

Sequenced: naive CD4+ T cells from blood. V usage is TRBV7-2 and J usage is TRBJ2-3, with 8 bases aligning to TRBD2. This TCR was sampled from a man aged 18 to 35 in good health. In nucleotides, the CDR3 is TGTGCCAGCAGCTTAGGGACGGGAGGGGATACGCAGTATTTT. Its protein product is CASSLGTGGDTQYF. The variable domain in full, completed from reference TRBV7-2 and TRBJ2-3, reads GAGVSQSPSNKVTEKGKDVELRCDPISGHTALYWYRQSLGQGLEFLIYFQGNSAPDKSGLPSDRFSAERTGGSVSTLTIQRTQQEDSAVYLCASSLGTGGDTQYFGPGTRLTVL.